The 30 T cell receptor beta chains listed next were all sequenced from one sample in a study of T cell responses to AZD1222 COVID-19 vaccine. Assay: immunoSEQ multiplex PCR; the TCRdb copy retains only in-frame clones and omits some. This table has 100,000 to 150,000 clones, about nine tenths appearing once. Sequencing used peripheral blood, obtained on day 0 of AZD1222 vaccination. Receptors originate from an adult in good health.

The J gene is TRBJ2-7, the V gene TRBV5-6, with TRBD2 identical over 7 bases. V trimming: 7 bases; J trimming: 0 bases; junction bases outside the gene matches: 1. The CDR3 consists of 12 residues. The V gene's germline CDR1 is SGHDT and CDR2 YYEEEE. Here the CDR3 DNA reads TGTGCCAGCGGGACTAACTCCTACGAGCAGTACTTC. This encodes CASGTNSYEQYF.

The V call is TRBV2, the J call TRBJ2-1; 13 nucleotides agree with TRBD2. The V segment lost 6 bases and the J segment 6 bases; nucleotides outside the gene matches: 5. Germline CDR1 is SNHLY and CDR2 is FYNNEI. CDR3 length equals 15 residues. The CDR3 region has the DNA TGTGCCAGCAGGCCGACTAGCGGGAGGATCAATGAGCAGTTCTTC. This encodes CASRPTSGRINEQFF. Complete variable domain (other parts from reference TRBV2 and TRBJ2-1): EPEVTQTPSHQVTQMGQEVILRCVPISNHLYFYWYRQILGQKVEFLVSFYNNEISEKSEIFDDQFSVERPDGSNFTLKIRSTKLEDSAMYFCASRPTSGRINEQFFGPGTRLTVL.

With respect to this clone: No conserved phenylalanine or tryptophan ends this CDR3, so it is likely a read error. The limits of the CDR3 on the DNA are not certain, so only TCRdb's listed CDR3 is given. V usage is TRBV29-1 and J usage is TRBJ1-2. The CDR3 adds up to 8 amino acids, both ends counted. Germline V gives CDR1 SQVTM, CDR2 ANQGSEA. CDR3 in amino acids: CSVADGAI.

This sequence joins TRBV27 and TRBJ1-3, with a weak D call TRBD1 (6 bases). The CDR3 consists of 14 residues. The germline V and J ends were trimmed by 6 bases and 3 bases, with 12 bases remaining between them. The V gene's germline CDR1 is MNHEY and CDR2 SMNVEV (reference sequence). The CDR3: CASRPRTDGNTIYF. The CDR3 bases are TGTGCCAGCAGACCTCGGACAGATGGAAACACCATATATTTT.

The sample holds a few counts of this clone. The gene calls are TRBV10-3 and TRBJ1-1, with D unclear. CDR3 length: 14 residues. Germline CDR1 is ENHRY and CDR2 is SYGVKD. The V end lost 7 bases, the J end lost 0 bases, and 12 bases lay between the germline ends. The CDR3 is CAINAGAMNTEAFF. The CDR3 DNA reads TGTGCCATCAATGCTGGCGCTATGAACACTGAAGCTTTCTTT.

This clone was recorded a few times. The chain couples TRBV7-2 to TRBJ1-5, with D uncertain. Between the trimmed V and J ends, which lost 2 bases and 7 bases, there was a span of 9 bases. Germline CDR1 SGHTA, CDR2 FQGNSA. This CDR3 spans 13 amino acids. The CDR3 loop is CASSLSREQPQHF. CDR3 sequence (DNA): TGTGCCAGCAGCTTATCGAGGGAACAGCCCCAGCATTTT.

DNA of the CDR3: TGCAGCGTTGAACTCGGCAGGGGAACAGATACGCAGTATTTT. Translated, it gives CSVELGRGTDTQYF. The genes are TRBV29-1 and TRBJ2-3, with TRBD1 as a possible D gene (6 bases). Looked up from germline, CDR1 is SQVTM and CDR2 is ANQGSEA. This CDR3 region has 14 residues. The V end lost 2 bases, the J end lost 3 bases, and 12 bases lay between the germline ends.

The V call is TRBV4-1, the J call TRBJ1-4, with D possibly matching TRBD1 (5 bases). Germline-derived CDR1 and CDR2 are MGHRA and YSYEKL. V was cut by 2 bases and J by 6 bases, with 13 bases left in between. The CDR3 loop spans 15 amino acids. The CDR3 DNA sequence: TGCGCCAGCAGCCAACCCGGGACGGGGGATGAAAAACTGTTTTTT. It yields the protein CASSQPGTGDEKLFF.

As DNA, the CDR3 is TGCAGTGCTAGTCGGGGGGCGTCAGTCGGGGAGCAGTTCTTC. This encodes CSASRGASVGEQFF. The V gene is TRBV20-1, the J gene TRBJ2-1; maybe TRBD2 (7 bases). Trimming took off 3 bases at V and 10 bases at J, with 19 bases between the two ends. CDR1 DFQATT and CDR2 SNEGSKA come from the germline V gene (reference sequence). This CDR3 is 14 amino acids long.

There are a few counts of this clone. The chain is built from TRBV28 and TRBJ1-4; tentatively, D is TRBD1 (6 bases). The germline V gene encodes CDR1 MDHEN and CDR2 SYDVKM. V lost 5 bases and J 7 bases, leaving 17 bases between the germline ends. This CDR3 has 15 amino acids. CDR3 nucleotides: TGTGCCAGCAGTCCTCCTACAGGGATGGCTGAAAAACTGTTTTTT. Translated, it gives CASSPPTGMAEKLFF.

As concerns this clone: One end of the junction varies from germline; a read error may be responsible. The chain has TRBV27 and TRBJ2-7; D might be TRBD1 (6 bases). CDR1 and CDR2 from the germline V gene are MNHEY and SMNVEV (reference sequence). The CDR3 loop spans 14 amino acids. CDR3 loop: CASSLSQGSYEQYF. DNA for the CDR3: TGTGCCAGCAGTCTATCACAGGGTTCCTACGAGCAGTACTTC.

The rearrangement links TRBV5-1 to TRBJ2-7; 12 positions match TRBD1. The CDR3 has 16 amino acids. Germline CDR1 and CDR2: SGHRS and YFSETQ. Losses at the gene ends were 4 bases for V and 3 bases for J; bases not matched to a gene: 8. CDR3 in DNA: TGCGCCAGCAGCCCATTTGGGACAGGGGGCGGCTACGAGCAGTACTTC. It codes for CASSPFGTGGGYEQYF. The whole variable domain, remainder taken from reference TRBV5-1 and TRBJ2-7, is KAGVTQTPRYLIKTRGQQVTLSCSPISGHRSVSWYQQTPGQGLQFLFEYFSETQRNKGNFPGRFSGRQFSNSRSEMNVSTLELGDSALYLCASSPFGTGGGYEQYFGPGTRLTVT.

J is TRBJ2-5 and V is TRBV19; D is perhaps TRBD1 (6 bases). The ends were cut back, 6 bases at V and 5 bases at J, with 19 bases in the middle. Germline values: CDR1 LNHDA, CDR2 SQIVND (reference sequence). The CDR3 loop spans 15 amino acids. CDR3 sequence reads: CASSPRGQGLETQYF. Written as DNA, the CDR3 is TGTGCCAGTAGCCCCCGAGGCCAGGGGTTGGAGACCCAGTACTTC.

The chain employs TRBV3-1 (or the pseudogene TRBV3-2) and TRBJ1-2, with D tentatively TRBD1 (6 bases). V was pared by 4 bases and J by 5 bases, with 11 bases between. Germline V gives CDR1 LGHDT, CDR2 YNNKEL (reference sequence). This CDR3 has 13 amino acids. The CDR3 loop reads CASSPSTGYGYTF. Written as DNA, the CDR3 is TGTGCCAGCAGCCCATCGACAGGATATGGCTACACCTTC.

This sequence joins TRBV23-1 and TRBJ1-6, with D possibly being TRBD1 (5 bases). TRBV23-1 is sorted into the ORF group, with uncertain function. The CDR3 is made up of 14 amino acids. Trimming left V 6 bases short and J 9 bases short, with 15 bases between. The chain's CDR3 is CASREGLASSPLHF. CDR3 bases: TGCGCCAGCAGGGAGGGGCTCGCCTCTTCACCCCTCCACTTT.

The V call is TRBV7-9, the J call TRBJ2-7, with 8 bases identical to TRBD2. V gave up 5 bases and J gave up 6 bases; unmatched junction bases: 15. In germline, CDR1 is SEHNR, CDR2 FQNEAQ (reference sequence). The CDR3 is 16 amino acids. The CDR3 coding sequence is TGTGCCAGCAGCCCCCCCGGGAGGGTCTCCAAGGGCGAGCAGTACTTC. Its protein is CASSPPGRVSKGEQYF.

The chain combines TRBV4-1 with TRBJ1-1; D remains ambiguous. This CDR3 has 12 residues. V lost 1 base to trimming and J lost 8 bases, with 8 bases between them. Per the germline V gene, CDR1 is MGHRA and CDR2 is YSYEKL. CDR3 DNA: TGCGCCAGCAGCCAAGTGTCGACAGAAGCTTTCTTT. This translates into CASSQVSTEAFF.

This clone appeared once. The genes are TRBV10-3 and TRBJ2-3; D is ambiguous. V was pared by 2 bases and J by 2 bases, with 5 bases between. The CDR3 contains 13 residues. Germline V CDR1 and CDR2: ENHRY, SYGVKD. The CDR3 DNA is TGTGCCATCAGTGAGCCGGCCACAGATACGCAGTATTTT. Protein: CAISEPATDTQYF.

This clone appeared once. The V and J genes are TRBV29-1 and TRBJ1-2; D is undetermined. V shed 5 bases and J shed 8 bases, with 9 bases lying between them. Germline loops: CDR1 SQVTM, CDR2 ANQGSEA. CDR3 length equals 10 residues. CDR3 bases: TGCAGCGTTCTGACGTCCGGCTACACCTTC. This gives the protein CSVLTSGYTF.

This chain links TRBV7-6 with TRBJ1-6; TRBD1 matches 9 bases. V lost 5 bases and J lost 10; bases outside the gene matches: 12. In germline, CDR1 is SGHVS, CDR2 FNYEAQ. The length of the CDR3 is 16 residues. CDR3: CASSPRTGDGYSPLHF. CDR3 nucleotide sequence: TGTGCCAGCAGCCCACGGACAGGGGACGGGTACTCACCCCTCCACTTT. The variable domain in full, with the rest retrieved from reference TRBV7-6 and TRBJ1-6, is GAGVSQSPRYKVTKRGQDVALRCDPISGHVSLYWYRQALGQGPEFLTYFNYEAQQDKSGLPNDRFSAERPEGSISTLTIQRTEQRDSAMYRCASSPRTGDGYSPLHFGNGTRLTVT.

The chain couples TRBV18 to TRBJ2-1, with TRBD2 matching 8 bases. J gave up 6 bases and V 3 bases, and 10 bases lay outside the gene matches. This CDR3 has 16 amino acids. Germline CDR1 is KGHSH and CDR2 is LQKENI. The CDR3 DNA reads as TGTGCCAGCTCACCGCCCCTACGCGGGGGGTTCAATGAGCAGTTCTTC. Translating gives CASSPPLRGGFNEQFF.

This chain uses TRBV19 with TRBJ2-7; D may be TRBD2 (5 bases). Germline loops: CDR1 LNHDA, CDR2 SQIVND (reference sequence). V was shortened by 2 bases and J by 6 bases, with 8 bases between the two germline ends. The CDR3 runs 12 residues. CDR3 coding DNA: TGTGCCAGTAGTATAAGGGCGGGCGAGCAGTACTTC. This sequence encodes CASSIRAGEQYF.

CDR3 in DNA: TGTGCCAGCAGCTTAGCGCACGGACTAGCGGATCAGTACTTC. It yields the protein CASSLAHGLADQYF. The rearrangement uses TRBV7-8 and TRBJ2-4; 10 nucleotides match TRBD2. Germline V gene lookup returns CDR1 SGHVS and CDR2 FQNEAQ. This CDR3 is built from 14 residues. V lost 0 bases, J lost 12 bases, and 5 bases stayed unmatched.

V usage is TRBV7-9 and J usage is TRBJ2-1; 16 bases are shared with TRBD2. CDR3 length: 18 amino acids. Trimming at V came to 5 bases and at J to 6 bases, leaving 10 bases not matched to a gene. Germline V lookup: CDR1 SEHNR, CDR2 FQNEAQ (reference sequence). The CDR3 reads CASSPGLAGGLRPNEQFF. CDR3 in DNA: TGTGCCAGCAGCCCGGGACTAGCGGGGGGGCTACGGCCCAATGAGCAGTTCTTC.

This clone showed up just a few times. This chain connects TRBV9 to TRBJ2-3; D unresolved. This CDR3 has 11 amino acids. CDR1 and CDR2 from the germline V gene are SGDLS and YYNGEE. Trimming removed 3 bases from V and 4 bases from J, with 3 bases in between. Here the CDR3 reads CASSAADTQYF. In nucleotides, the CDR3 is TGTGCCAGCAGCGCAGCAGATACGCAGTATTTT.

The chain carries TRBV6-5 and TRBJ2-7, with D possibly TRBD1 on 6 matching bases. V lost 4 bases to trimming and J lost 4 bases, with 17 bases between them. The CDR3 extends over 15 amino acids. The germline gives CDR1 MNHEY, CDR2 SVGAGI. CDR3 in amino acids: CASSWQQGPHYEQYF. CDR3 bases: TGTGCCAGCAGTTGGCAACAGGGACCCCATTACGAGCAGTACTTC.

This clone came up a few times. This CDR3 reads CASLLQGSSYNSPLHF. The DNA of the CDR3 is TGTGCCAGTTTACTTCAGGGGAGCTCCTATAATTCACCCCTCCACTTT. This chain uses TRBV28 with TRBJ1-6; the D gene is possibly TRBD1 (6 bases). V lost 9 bases and J 0 bases, leaving 15 bases between the germline ends. This CDR3 is built from 16 residues. Germline CDR1 is MDHEN and CDR2 is SYDVKM.

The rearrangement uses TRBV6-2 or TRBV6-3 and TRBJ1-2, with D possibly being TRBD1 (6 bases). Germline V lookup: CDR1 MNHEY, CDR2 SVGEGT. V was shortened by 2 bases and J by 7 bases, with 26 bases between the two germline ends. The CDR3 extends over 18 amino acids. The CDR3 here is CASSYLQGPTESRAGYTF. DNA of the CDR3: TGTGCCAGCAGTTACCTTCAGGGGCCCACAGAATCTAGGGCTGGCTACACCTTC.

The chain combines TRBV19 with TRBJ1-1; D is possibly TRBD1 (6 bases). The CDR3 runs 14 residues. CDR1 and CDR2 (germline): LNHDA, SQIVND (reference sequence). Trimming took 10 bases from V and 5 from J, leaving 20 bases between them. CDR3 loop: CATYLGARRTEAFF. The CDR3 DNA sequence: TGTGCCACGTATTTGGGGGCGCGGCGGACTGAAGCTTTCTTT.

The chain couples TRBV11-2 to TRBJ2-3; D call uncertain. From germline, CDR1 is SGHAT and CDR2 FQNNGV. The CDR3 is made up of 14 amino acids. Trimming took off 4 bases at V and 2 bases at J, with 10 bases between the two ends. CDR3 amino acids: CASSSTRATDTQYF. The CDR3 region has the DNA TGTGCCAGCAGCTCGACCCGGGCCACAGATACGCAGTATTTT.